This T cell receptor (beta chain) was identified during a study of beta chain features in type 1 diabetes. Findings and limits, study-wide: Type 1 diabetes patients showed a moderate but significant shortening of TCRB CDR3s in all four CD4+ subsets.

This clone was seen a handful of times. Its antigen remains unidentified. The germline V gene has CDR1 DFQATT and CDR2 SNEGSKA (reference sequence). There are 11 residues in the CDR3. V was clipped by 5 bases and J by 7 bases, with 9 bases between them. Sequenced material consisted of expressed TCRB transcripts (all of the isolated RNA was reverse transcribed). Here immunoSEQ multiplex PCR was the method, and the copy in TCRdb shows in-frame clones only, minus some. The profile shows more than 550,000 clones, 11% to 15% of them singletons. The clonotype originates from a man between 18 and 35 years old with type 1 diabetes. The specimen was naive CD4+ T cells from blood. The chain uses TRBV20-1 and TRBJ2-1; D is uncertain. The CDR3 DNA sequence: TGCAGTGCTTATATTCAGAATGAGCAGTTCTTC. Its translation is CSAYIQNEQFF.